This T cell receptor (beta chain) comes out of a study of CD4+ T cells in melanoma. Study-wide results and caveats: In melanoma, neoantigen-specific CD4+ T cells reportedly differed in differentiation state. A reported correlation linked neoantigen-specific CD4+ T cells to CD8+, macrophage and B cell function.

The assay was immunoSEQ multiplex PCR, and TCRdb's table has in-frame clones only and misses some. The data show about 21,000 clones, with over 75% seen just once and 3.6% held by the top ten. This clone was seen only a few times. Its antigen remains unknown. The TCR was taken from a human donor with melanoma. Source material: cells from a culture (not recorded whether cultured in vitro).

The CDR3 nucleotides read TGTGCCAGTAGTAACGGCAGGTATGCCGAGCAGTACTTC. Translation: CASSNGRYAEQYF. The chain employs TRBV19 and TRBJ2-7; D uncertain. CDR1 is LNHDA, CDR2 SQIVND, per germline (reference sequence). There are 13 residues in the CDR3. Trimming took off 4 bases at V and 6 bases at J, with 13 bases between the two ends. Filled out from reference TRBV19 and TRBJ2-7, the complete variable domain reads DGGITQSPKYLFRKEGQNVTLSCEQNLNHDAMYWYRQDPGQGLRLIYYSQIVNDFQKGDIAEGYSVSREKKESFPLTVTSAQKNPTAFYLCASSNGRYAEQYFGPGTRLTVT.